These T cell receptor beta chains were read from a single sample in a study of T cell responses to AZD1222 COVID-19 vaccine. Only in-frame clones appear in the TCRdb table, and some are missing; sequencing was by immunoSEQ multiplex PCR. Of about 73,000 clones detected, about 91% appear once; the ten largest clones hold less than 20%. Sequences were derived from peripheral blood, sampled on day 0 of AZD1222 vaccination. The source is an adult in good health. CDR3s include the opening cysteine and the closing phenylalanine or tryptophan. Each record gives: V gene, CDR3 length, J gene, clone size, D gene, CDR3 DNA, CDR3 protein. A D gene is named only where the DNA matches it firmly. Clone size is not always given. Where it is, it says once, few, many or a class for expanded clones.

>TRBV5-1|12|TRBJ2-7|few|-
TGCGCCAGCAGCTTAAACCCCTACGAGCAGTACTTC
CASSLNPYEQYF
>TRBV30|15|TRBJ2-1|-|-
TGTGCCTGGAGCCCGTCGGTAGCGGAGGCGGATGAGCAGTTCTTC
CAWSPSVAEADEQFF
>TRBV6-4|13|TRBJ2-3|-|-
TGTGCCAGCAGTTCCAGGGATTCAGATACGCAGTATTTT
CASSSRDSDTQYF
>TRBV5-5|13|TRBJ2-3|-|TRBD1
TGTGCCAGCAGCTTTTCTGGGGACAGGGGTTTGTATTTT
CASSFSGDRGLYF
>TRBV7-8|15|TRBJ2-3|-|-
TGTGCCAGCAGCTTAAGCCGGGGAAGCACAGATACGCAGTATTTT
CASSLSRGSTDTQYF
>TRBV28|14|TRBJ1-3|-|-
TGTGCCAGCAGCCTCAGGGAATTACGAGACACCATATATTTT
CASSLRELRDTIYF
>TRBV7-3|12|TRBJ2-3|-|-
TGTGCCAGCAGCTCGGGTACAGCAGGGCAGTATTTT
CASSSGTAGQYF
>TRBV6-5|14|TRBJ1-2|-|-
TGTGCCAGCAGTTACAAGACAACTAACTATGGCTACACCTTC
CASSYKTTNYGYTF
>TRBV5-6|14|TRBJ1-5|few|-
TGTGCCAGCAGCTCAAGAAACAGGGTGCAGCCCCAGCATTTT
CASSSRNRVQPQHF
>TRBV5-1|16|TRBJ1-3|-|-
TGCGCCAGCAGCGCTTCCACCAAGAGCTCTGGAAACACCATATATTTT
CASSASTKSSGNTIYF
>TRBV5-4|16|TRBJ2-3|-|TRBD2
TGTGCCAGCAGCTCATTAGCGGGAGGGCCCCCAGATACGCAGTATTTT
CASSSLAGGPPDTQYF
>TRBV19|16|TRBJ2-1|-|TRBD2
TGTGCCAGTAGTATAGTTACTAGCGGGGTCAACAATGAGCAGTTCTTC
CASSIVTSGVNNEQFF
>TRBV15|15|TRBJ1-6|-|-
TGTGCCACCAGCAATCGAGGACGGACTAATTCACCCCTCCACTTT
CATSNRGRTNSPLHF
>TRBV6-5|15|TRBJ1-6|-|TRBD1
TGTGCCAGCAGTTCACGGACAGGGTATAATTCACCCCTCCACTTT
CASSSRTGYNSPLHF
>TRBV9|13|TRBJ2-7|-|-
TGTGCCAGCAGCGGCCGGGACAACTACGAGCAGTACTTC
CASSGRDNYEQYF
>TRBV7-8|18|TRBJ1-5|-|TRBD1
TGTGCCAGCAGCTTAGTCCCAGGGGGCGACGGAGGAGGTCAGCCCCAGCATTTT
CASSLVPGGDGGGQPQHF